The subject of this entry is one T cell receptor beta chain. The assay was immunoSEQ multiplex PCR, and TCRdb's table has in-frame clones only and misses some. Here the sample spans about 320,000 clones, over 90% being singletons. The sample originates from a study of brain T cells in children with intractable seizures. The CDR3 runs to 13 residues. In germline, CDR1 is MDHEN, CDR2 SYDVKM. Trimming removed 6 bases at V and 2 bases at J, with 11 bases between. As for time point: blood from clinic visit 5 months post-surgery; TSC patient then seizure free. Only cases whose brain tissue showed the highest T cell transcript signatures were sequenced.

V and J are TRBV28 and TRBJ2-7; D gene unclear. The material sequenced was peripheral blood, taken more than 4 months after surgery. The sequence came from a boy under two years old with tuberous sclerosis and intractable seizures. In DNA, the CDR3 is TGTGCCAGCAGCCCTCAGGTCGCCTACGAGCAGTACTTC. Its translation is CASSPQVAYEQYF. Filled out from reference TRBV28 and TRBJ2-7, the complete variable domain reads DVKVTQSSRYLVKRTGEKVFLECVQDMDHENMFWYRQDPGLGLRLIYFSYDVKMKEKGDIPEGYSVSREKKERFSLILESASTNQTSMYLCASSPQVAYEQYFGPGTRLTVT.